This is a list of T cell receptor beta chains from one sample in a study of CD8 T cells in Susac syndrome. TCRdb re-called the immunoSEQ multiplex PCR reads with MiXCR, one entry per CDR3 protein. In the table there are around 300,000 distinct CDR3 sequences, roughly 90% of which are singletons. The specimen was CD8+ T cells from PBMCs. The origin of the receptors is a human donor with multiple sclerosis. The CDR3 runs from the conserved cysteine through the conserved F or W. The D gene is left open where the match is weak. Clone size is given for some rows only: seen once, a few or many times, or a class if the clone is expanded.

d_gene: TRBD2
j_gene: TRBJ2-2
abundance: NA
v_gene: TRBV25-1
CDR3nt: TGTGCCAGCAGCTCTCCGGGACTAGCGGGAATCGGGGAGCTGTTTTTT
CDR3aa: CASSSPGLAGIGELFF

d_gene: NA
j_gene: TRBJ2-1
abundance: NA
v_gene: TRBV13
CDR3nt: TGTGCCAGCAGCGCAACAGAGGGATCCTACAATGAGCAGTTCTTC
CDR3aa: CASSATEGSYNEQFF

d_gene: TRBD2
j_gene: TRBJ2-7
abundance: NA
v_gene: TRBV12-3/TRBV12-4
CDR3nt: TGTGCCAGCAGTTTTTGGGCGGGAGGGCCGTACGAGCAGTACTTC
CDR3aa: CASSFWAGGPYEQYF

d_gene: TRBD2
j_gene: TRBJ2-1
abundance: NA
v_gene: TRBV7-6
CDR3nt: TGTGCCAGCAGCGAAGGACTAGCGGGGCCGAGCTCCTACAATGAGCAGTTCTTC
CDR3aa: CASSEGLAGPSSYNEQFF

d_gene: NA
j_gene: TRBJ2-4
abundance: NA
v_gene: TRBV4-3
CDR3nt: TGCGCCAGCAGCCCCGGGTCCACAGTGGCCAAAAACATTCAGTACTTC
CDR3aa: CASSPGSTVAKNIQYF

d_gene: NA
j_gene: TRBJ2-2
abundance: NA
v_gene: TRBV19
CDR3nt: TGTGCCAGTAGTCAGGGTTTCCCCGGGGAGCTGTTTTTT
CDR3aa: CASSQGFPGELFF

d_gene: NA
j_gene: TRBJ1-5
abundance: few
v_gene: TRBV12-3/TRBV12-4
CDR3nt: TGTGCCAGCAGTCAATCCAATCAGCCCCAGCATTTT
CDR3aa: CASSQSNQPQHF

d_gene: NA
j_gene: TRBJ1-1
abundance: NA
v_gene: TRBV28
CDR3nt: TGTGCCAGCAGTTTTCGGTCACGGGGGTTGAACACTGAAGCTTTCTTT
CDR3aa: CASSFRSRGLNTEAFF

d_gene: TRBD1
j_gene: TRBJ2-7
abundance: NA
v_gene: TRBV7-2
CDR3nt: TGTGCCAGCAGCTCCGGGACAGGGGCGGCCTACGAGCAGTACTTC
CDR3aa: CASSSGTGAAYEQYF

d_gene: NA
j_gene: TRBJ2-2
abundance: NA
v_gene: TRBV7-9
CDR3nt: TGTGCCAGCAGCCAAAGCTCCCGGGACATAGCAGGGGAGCTGTTTTTT
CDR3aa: CASSQSSRDIAGELFF

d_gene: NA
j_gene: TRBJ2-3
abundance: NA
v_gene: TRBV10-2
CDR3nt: TGCGCCAGCAGTGAAGAGGTAGCCACCACAGATACGCAGTATTTT
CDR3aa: CASSEEVATTDTQYF

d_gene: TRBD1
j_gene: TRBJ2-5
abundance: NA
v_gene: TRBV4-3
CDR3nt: TGCGCCAGCAGCCATGGAGACAGGGAAGAGACCCAGTACTTC
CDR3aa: CASSHGDREETQYF

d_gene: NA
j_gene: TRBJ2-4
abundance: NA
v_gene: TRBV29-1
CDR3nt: TGCAGCGTCGAGGGGGGTGCCGACGAAAACATTCAGTACTTC
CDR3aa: CSVEGGADENIQYF

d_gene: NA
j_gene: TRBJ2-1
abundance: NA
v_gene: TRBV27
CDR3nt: TGTGCCAGCAGTTCCGACCGGGCCCACTCCTACAATGAGCAGTTCTTC
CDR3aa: CASSSDRAHSYNEQFF

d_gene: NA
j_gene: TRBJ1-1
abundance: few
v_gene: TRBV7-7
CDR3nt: TGTGCTAGCTCACAGGCTTTGAACACTGAAGCTTTCTTT
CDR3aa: CASSQALNTEAFF

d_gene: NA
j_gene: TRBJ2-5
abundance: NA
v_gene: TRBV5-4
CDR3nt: TGTGCCAGCAGCCCCTACCGGGACTACCAAGAGACCCAGTACTTC
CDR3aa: CASSPYRDYQETQYF

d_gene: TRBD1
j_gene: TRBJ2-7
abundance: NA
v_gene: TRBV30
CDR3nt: TGTGCCTGGAGTGTAATGAACAGGGGTTCCTACGAGCAGTACTTC
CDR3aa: CAWSVMNRGSYEQYF

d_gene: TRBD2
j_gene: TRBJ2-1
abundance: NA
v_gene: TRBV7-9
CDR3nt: TGTGCCAGCAGCTTAGGGACTAGCGAGGCCTTTTCCTACAATGAGCAGTTCTTC
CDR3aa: CASSLGTSEAFSYNEQFF

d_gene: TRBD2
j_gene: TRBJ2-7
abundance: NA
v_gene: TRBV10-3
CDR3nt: TGTGCCATCAGTGAGTCCCGGACTAGCGGAGTATACGAGCAGTACTTC
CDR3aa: CAISESRTSGVYEQYF

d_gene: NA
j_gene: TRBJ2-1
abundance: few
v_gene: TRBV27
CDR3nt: TGTGCCAGTGGACTATACAATGAGCAGTTCTTC
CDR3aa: CASGLYNEQFF

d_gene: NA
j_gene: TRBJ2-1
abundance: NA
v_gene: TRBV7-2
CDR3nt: TGTGCCAGCAGCTTAGAGGGGGTTGAGCAGTTCTTC
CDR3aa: CASSLEGVEQFF

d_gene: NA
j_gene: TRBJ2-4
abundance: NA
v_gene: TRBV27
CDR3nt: TGTGCCAGCAGGGCGGGGAACATTCAGTACTTC
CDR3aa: CASRAGNIQYF

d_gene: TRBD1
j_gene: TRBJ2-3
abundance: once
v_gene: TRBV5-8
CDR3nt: TGTGCCAGCAGCTCCCGTATCATTCGGGACAGGGACACAGATACGCAGTATTTT
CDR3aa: CASSSRIIRDRDTDTQYF

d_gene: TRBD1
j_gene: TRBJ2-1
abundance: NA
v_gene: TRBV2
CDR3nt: TGTGCCAGCGATGGGACAGGGGGCGGTTTTAATGAGCAGTTCTTC
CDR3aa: CASDGTGGGFNEQFF

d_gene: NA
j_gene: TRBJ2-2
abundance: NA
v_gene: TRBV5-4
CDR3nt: TGTGCCAGCAGCTTGGTCGGAAACCCATGGGCCGGGGAGCTGTTTTTT
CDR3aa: CASSLVGNPWAGELFF

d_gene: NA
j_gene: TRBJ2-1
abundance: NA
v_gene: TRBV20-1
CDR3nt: TGCAGTGCCAGAGGGGCAACGAGCTCCTACAATGAGCAGTTCTTC
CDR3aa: CSARGATSSYNEQFF

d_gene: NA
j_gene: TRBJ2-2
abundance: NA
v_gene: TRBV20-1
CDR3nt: TGCAGTGCGAAGGACACCTTCAGGAACACCGGGGAGCTGTTTTTT
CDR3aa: CSAKDTFRNTGELFF

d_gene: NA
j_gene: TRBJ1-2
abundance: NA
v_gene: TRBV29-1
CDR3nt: TGCAGCGTAGATAAGACGACAGGAGGCTATGGCTACACCTTC
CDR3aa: CSVDKTTGGYGYTF

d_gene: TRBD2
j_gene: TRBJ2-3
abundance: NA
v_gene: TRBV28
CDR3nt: TGTGCCAGCAGCCCAACGGGGGGGGATACGCAGTATTTT
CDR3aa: CASSPTGGDTQYF

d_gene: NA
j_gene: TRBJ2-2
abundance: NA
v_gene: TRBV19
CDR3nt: TGTGCCAGTAGTATTGCGGCAACGAACACCGGGGAGCTGTTTTTT
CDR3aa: CASSIAATNTGELFF

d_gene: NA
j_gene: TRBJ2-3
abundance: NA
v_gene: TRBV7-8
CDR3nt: TGTGCCAGCAGCTTCGGGACGGGGCCCACAGATACGCAGTATTTT
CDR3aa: CASSFGTGPTDTQYF

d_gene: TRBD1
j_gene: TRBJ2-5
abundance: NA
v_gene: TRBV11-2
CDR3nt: TGTGCCAGCAGTCCAATTCTGGCACAGGGGCAAGAGACCCAGTACTTC
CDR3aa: CASSPILAQGQETQYF

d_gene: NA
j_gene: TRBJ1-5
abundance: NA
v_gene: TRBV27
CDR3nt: TGTGCCAGCAGTCCGAGGACTCTTAGCAATCAGCCCCAGCATTTT
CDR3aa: CASSPRTLSNQPQHF

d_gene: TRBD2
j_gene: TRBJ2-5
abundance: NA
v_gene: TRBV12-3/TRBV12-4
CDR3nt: TGTGCCAGCAGCATGGGGACTAGCGGTTCTGGGGAGACCCAGTACTTC
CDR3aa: CASSMGTSGSGETQYF

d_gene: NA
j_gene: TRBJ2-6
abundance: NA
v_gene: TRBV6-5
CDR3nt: TGTGCCAGCAGTTGGGGGGCTGGGGCCAACGTCCTGACTTTC
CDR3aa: CASSWGAGANVLTF

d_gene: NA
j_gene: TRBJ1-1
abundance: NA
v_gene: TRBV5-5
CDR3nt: TGTGCCAGCAGCCAAGCAGGATGGGAAGATGAAGCTTTCTTT
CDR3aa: CASSQAGWEDEAFF

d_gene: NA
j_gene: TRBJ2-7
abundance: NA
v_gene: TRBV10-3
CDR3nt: TGTGCCATCAGTGAGCCTGGAGGCAGTTCCTACGAGCAGTACTTC
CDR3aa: CAISEPGGSSYEQYF

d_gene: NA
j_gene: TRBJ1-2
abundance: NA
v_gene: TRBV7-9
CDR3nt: TGTGCCAGCAGCTTTAGTAGTCCCTCCTTAGGCAGTCGGACCTATGGCTACACCTTC
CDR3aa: CASSFSSPSLGSRTYGYTF

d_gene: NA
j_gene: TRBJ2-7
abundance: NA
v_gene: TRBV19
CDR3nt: TGTGCCAGTGCCGCGGGAAGGGACTACGAGCAGTACTTC
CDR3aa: CASAAGRDYEQYF

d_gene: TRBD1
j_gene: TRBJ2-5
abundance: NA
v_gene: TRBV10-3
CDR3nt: TGTGCCATCAGTGACGCTTTGTGGTCAGGGGGCAAAGAGACCCAGTACTTC
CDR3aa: CAISDALWSGGKETQYF

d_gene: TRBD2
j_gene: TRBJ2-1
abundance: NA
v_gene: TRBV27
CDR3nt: TGTGCCAGCAGTTGGATAGCGGGCTTTAACAATGAGCAGTTCTTC
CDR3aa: CASSWIAGFNNEQFF

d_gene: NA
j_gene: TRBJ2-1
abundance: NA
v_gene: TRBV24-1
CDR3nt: TGTGCCACCAGTGGTGTGGGCAATGAGCAGTTCTTC
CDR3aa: CATSGVGNEQFF

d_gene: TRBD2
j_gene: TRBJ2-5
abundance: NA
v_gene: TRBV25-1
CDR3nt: TGTGCCAGCAGTAAAACCCCCGGGGGGTCAGCGGGAGAGACCCAGTACTTC
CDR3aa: CASSKTPGGSAGETQYF

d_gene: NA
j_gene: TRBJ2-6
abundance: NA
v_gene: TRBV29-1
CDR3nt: TGCAGCGTTGAAGGGGGACAAGACTCTGGGGCCAACGTCCTGACTTTC
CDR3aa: CSVEGGQDSGANVLTF

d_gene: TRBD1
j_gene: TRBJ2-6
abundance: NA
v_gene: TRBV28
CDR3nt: TGTGCCAGCAGTTTAGGGACAGACAGTTGGGCCAACGTCCTGACTTTC
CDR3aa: CASSLGTDSWANVLTF

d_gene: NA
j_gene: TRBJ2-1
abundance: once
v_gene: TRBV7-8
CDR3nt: TGTGCCAGCAGCCAGGGGCATGAGCAGTTCTTC
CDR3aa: CASSQGHEQFF

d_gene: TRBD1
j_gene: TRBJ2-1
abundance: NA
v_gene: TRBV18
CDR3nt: TGTGCCAGCTCACCCGACACGGGACAGGCATATCTCAATGAGCAGTTCTTC
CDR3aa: CASSPDTGQAYLNEQFF

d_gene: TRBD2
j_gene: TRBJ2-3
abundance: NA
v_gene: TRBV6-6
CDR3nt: TGTGCCAGCAGTGCCCGGACTAGCGGGGGATCAGATACGCAGTATTTT
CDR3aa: CASSARTSGGSDTQYF

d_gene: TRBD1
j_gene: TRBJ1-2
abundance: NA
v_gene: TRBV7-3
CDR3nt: TGTGCCAGCAGGGACCCCGGACAGGGCGAAGATGGCTACACCTTC
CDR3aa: CASRDPGQGEDGYTF

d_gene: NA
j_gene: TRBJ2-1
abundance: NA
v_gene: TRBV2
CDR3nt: TGTGCCAGCAGTGGAGGCTTCCGTGACAATGAGCAGTTCTTC
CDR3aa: CASSGGFRDNEQFF

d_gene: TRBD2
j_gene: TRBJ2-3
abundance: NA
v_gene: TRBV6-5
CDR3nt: TGTGCCAGCAGTTTCGGACTAGCGGTGTCAGATACGCAGTATTTT
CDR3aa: CASSFGLAVSDTQYF

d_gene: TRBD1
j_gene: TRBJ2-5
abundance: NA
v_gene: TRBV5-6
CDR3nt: TGTGCCAGCAGCGGCTCGGACAGGGGGCTCTTCTGGACCCAGTACTTC
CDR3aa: CASSGSDRGLFWTQYF

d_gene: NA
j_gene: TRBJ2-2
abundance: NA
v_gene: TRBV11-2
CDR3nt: TGTGCCAGCAGCTTTTCAGCGGACGGGGTGAACACCGGGGAGCTGTTTTTT
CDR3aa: CASSFSADGVNTGELFF

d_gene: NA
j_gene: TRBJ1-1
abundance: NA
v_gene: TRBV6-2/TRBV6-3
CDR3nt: TGTGCCAGCACTCTTCACAGGGTAGGACCTGAAGCTTTCTTT
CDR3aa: CASTLHRVGPEAFF

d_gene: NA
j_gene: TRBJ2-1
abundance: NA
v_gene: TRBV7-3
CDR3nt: TGTGCCAGCAGCTCACGACTGGGGGGCAATGAGCAGTTCTTC
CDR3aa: CASSSRLGGNEQFF

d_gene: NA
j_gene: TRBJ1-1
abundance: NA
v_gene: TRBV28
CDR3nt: TGTGCCAGCATCCACACGAAGAACACTGAAGCTTTCTTT
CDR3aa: CASIHTKNTEAFF

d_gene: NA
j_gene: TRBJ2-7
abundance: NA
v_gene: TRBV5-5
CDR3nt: TGTGCCAGCAGCCCTCTACAAAGCTCCTACGAGCAGTACTTC
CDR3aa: CASSPLQSSYEQYF

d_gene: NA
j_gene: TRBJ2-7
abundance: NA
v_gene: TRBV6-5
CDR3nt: TGTGCCAGCAGTTACCTCGACGGGCCGGATTACTACGAGCAGTACTTC
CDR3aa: CASSYLDGPDYYEQYF